This T cell receptor beta chain was recovered during a study of cytomegalovirus exposure and HLA in healthy donors. Study in general: Findings of an earlier analysis included 90 million to 120 million unique TCR beta sequences from roughly 180 million T cells.

Study-wide results and caveats: DRB1 had the most TCR associations and HLA-C the fewest, a later analysis found, with rates varying by HLA locus. While the bulk of TCR sequences proved rare, some public TCRs turned up in many donors.

This clone was counted between two and nine times. Its matching antigen is unknown. CDR1 is SGHNT, CDR2 YYREEE, per germline (reference sequence). The CDR3 contains 13 residues. After removal of 4 bases from V and 6 bases from J, the junction contained 5 bases not matched to a gene. Vbeta (60) and Jbeta (13) primers were used in the PCR. Some clones are missing from TCRdb's copy, which holds only in-frame ones; the method was immunoSEQ multiplex PCR. Here the sample spans 200,000 or so clones, around 73% being singletons. The sequencing sample was made of PBMCs. The receptor's source is a male donor in good health and CMV-seronegative. J is TRBJ1-1 and V is TRBV5-4, with 8 bases fitting TRBD1. CDR3 in DNA: TGTGCCAGCAGCCCCAGGGGGCGACCTGAAGCTTTCTTT. Protein sequence: CASSPRGRPEAFF.